This T cell receptor (beta chain) was identified during a study of T cells in Graves' hyperthyroidism and ophthalmopathy. Ophthalmopathy cases met thresholds of Clinical Activity Score at least 3, NOSPECS grade at least 4 and duration under 3 months. PBMCs were derived from 10 ml fresh peripheral blood. CDR1 and CDR2 from the germline V gene are MNHEY and SMNVEV (reference sequence). The ends were cut back, 3 bases at V and 1 base at J, with 7 bases in the middle. This CDR3 region has 13 residues. It was RNA transcripts that yielded the amplified TCR beta CDR3 regions. A first-round RT-PCR of the TCR CDR3 used the HTBI primer set. TCRdb re-analysed the multiplex PCR reads in MiXCR, keeping a single row per CDR3 protein. The sample holds under 350,000 distinct CDR3 sequences, approximately 13% seen once. This clonotype has ten or more counts.

The TCR comes from a woman between 40 and 50 years old with Graves' ophthalmopathy. Sequencing was done on a sample of blood. The chain is built from TRBV27 and TRBJ2-7; unclear D gene. The CDR3 sequence is CASSLKVSYEQYF. For the CDR3, the DNA is TGTGCCAGCAGTTTGAAGGTTTCCTACGAGCAGTACTTC.